This T cell receptor beta chain was identified during a study of beta chain features in type 1 diabetes. Looking at the study overall: Regarding age, gender and cell yields, patients proved similar to healthy donors. Study results and caveats: For patients, the naive, central memory and Treg TCRB repertoires appeared more alike than for healthy donors. Moderate but significant shortening of TCRB CDR3s was recorded in all four CD4+ subsets from Type 1 diabetes patients.

About this clone: The antigen is not known.

Every bit of the isolated RNA underwent reverse transcription, so sequencing read expressed TCRB transcripts. TCRdb keeps only in-frame clones here, not all; method: immunoSEQ multiplex PCR. Of 310,000 or so clones listed, 6.5% to 10% are singletons. V was clipped by 6 bases and J by 6 bases; unmatched bases: 5. The CDR3 totals 13 residues. CDR1 and CDR2 (germline): SEHNR, FQNEAQ (reference sequence). Researchers reported sorting CD4+ naive, central memory, regulatory and stem cell-like memory cells via CD45RO/CCR7/CD25/CD127/CD95/CD27. The sample taken for sequencing was central memory CD4+ T cells from blood. This TCR was recovered from a woman under 30 in good health. The chain employs TRBV7-9 and TRBJ1-5; 7 nucleotides match TRBD1. The CDR3 region is CASSYTGAQPQHF. DNA for the CDR3: TGTGCCAGCAGTTATACAGGGGCTCAGCCCCAGCATTTT.